Listed below are T cell receptor beta chains from one sample, sequenced in a study of somatic mutations in cytotoxic T cells in rheumatoid arthritis. Data came from immunoSEQ multiplex PCR; TCRdb stores just in-frame clones and leaves some out. The data show 10,000 to 12,000 clones, with 89% seen just once and approximately 1% held by the top ten. Sequencing was carried out using CD4+ T cells sorted from blood. Every receptor here comes from a woman aged 18-29 years with rheumatoid arthritis. Both conserved end residues are part of each CDR3. D genes are given only for firm matches. Some rows mark clone size as missing; the rest say once, few, many or name a class of expanded clone.

cdr3_aa	cdr3_nt	v_call	d_call	j_call	clone_size
CASSGGLAGSTDTQYF	TGTGCCAGCAGCGGGGGACTAGCGGGTAGCACAGATACGCAGTATTTT	TRBV5-4	TRBD2	TRBJ2-3	NA
CASSRQGPPDTQYF	TGTGCTAGCAGCCGACAGGGTCCCCCAGATACGCAGTATTTT	TRBV7-7	TRBD1	TRBJ2-3	NA
CASSTGQDNSPLHF	TGTGCCAGCAGCACGGGACAGGATAATTCACCCCTCCACTTT	TRBV7-3	TRBD1	TRBJ1-6	NA
CASSRRALTGGSYTF	TGTGCCAGCAGTCGGAGGGCACTAACAGGGGGAAGCTACACCTTC	TRBV27	TRBD1	TRBJ1-2	NA
CASSSRDSQETQYF	TGTGCCAGCAGTTCCCGGGACAGCCAAGAGACCCAGTACTTC	TRBV27	TRBD1	TRBJ2-5	NA
CASSPGQGQANTEAFF	TGTGCCAGTAGTCCGGGACAGGGTCAGGCGAACACTGAGGCTTTCTTT	TRBV19	TRBD1	TRBJ1-1	NA
CASSVRDRPIYF	TGTGCCAGCAGCGTCCGGGACAGGCCCATATATTTT	TRBV5-6	TRBD1	TRBJ1-3	once
CASSQEWTGAWETQYF	TGTGCCAGCAGCCAAGAGTGGACAGGGGCGTGGGAGACCCAGTACTTC	TRBV4-2	TRBD1	TRBJ2-5	NA
CASRGAGNTIYF	TGTGCCTCGAGGGGGGCTGGGAACACCATATATTTT	TRBV30	NA	TRBJ1-3	NA
CATKGLLLDLTPYGYTF	TGTGCCACCAAGGGGCTTCTCTTAGACCTAACTCCGTATGGCTACACCTTC	TRBV28	NA	TRBJ1-2	NA
CASSRAGTMERAFF	TGTGCCAGCAGCCGGGCCGGGACAATGGAACGGGCTTTCTTT	TRBV9	NA	TRBJ1-1	NA
CASSIVAGADYEQYF	TGTGCCAGTAGTATAGTGGCGGGAGCTGATTACGAGCAGTACTTC	TRBV19	TRBD2	TRBJ2-7	NA
CASSLAGTGYEKLFF	TGCGCCAGCAGCTTGGCCGGGACAGGTTATGAAAAACTGTTTTTT	TRBV5-1	TRBD1	TRBJ1-4	NA
CASSQEARGQLGQPQHF	TGCGCCAGCAGCCAAGAGGCCAGGGGGCAACTAGGTCAGCCCCAGCATTTT	TRBV4-1	TRBD1	TRBJ1-5	NA
CAIQTGDRAGYTF	TGTGCCATCCAGACAGGGGATAGGGCGGGCTACACCTTC	TRBV10-3	TRBD1	TRBJ1-2	NA
CASSLSGGTYNEQFF	TGTGCCAGCAGCTTATCAGGGGGGACCTACAATGAGCAGTTCTTC	TRBV7-2	NA	TRBJ2-1	once
CASSPGPPAKNIQYF	TGTGCCAGCAGCCCCGGTCCACCAGCCAAAAACATTCAGTACTTC	TRBV7-9	NA	TRBJ2-4	NA
CASSPGLAGALSYEQYF	TGCGCCAGCAGCCCGGGACTAGCGGGTGCACTCTCCTACGAGCAGTACTTC	TRBV5-1	TRBD2	TRBJ2-7	once
CASSRERWDTQYF	TGTGCCAGCAGTAGGGAGAGGTGGGATACGCAGTATTTT	TRBV6-4	NA	TRBJ2-3	NA
CASSSLDYSYNYGYTF	TGTGCCAGCAGCTCCTTGGACTATTCATATAACTATGGCTACACCTTC	TRBV7-9	NA	TRBJ1-2	NA
CASSYQAGVGTGELFF	TGTGCCAGCAGCTACCAAGCGGGAGTGGGAACCGGGGAGCTGTTTTTT	TRBV5-4	TRBD2	TRBJ2-2	NA
CAISEARVPNYGYTF	TGTGCCATCAGTGAGGCCAGGGTTCCTAACTATGGCTACACCTTC	TRBV10-3	NA	TRBJ1-2	NA
CASSSGTGHRGNYGYTF	TGTGCCAGCAGCTCGGGGACAGGGCATCGGGGGAACTATGGCTACACCTTC	TRBV11-2	TRBD1	TRBJ1-2	few
CASSLLNGVYGYTF	TGTGCCAGCAGTCTGCTAAACGGGGTCTATGGCTACACCTTC	TRBV28	NA	TRBJ1-2	NA
CASSESSGQGYSSYNSPLHF	TGCGCCAGCAGTGAGTCCTCGGGACAGGGATACAGCTCCTATAATTCACCCCTCCACTTT	TRBV10-2	TRBD1	TRBJ1-6	NA
CASSQTRTGSTGELFF	TGCGCCAGCAGCCAAACGAGGACAGGGAGCACCGGGGAGCTGTTTTTT	TRBV4-1	TRBD1	TRBJ2-2	few
CASSYSSDVEKLFF	TGTGCCAGCAGTTATTCTAGTGATGTGGAAAAACTGTTTTTT	TRBV6-5	NA	TRBJ1-4	NA
CASSLPGLAGGEQFF	TGTGCCAGCAGCCTGCCGGGACTAGCGGGCGGGGAGCAGTTCTTC	TRBV9	TRBD2	TRBJ2-1	NA
CASSLGRTSGAFSTDTQYF	TGTGCCAGCAGCTTAGGTAGGACTAGCGGGGCTTTTAGCACAGATACGCAGTATTTT	TRBV5-4	TRBD2	TRBJ2-3	NA
CAWGLSQETQYF	TGTGCCTGGGGCCTCTCCCAAGAGACCCAGTACTTC	TRBV30	NA	TRBJ2-5	NA
CASSRVDRGHTEAFF	TGTGCCAGCAGCAGAGTCGACAGGGGGCACACTGAAGCTTTCTTT	TRBV28	TRBD1	TRBJ1-1	few
CAWSVTSGTGQFF	TGTGCCTGGAGTGTGACTAGCGGGACTGGGCAGTTCTTC	TRBV30	TRBD2	TRBJ2-1	NA
CASSLDQRGQGAFF	TGTGCCAGCAGCTTAGATCAACGGGGACAGGGAGCTTTCTTT	TRBV7-2	TRBD1	TRBJ1-1	few
CASSSRVSYNEQFF	TGCGCCAGCAGCTCCAGGGTTAGCTACAATGAGCAGTTCTTC	TRBV5-1	NA	TRBJ2-1	NA
CASSLALTSGRNNEQFF	TGTGCCAGCAGCTTAGCCCTTACTAGCGGGAGGAACAATGAGCAGTTCTTC	TRBV7-2	TRBD2	TRBJ2-1	NA
CASSPGRDWDEQFF	TGTGCCAGCTCACCTGGGCGGGACTGGGATGAGCAGTTCTTC	TRBV18	NA	TRBJ2-1	NA
CASSDGQVTSYEQYF	TGTGCCAGCAGTGATGGACAGGTGACCTCCTACGAGCAGTACTTC	TRBV2	TRBD1	TRBJ2-7	NA
CASSQEIQGLNGYTF	TGCGCCAGCAGCCAAGAGATACAGGGGCTGAATGGCTACACCTTC	TRBV4-3	TRBD1	TRBJ1-2	few
CASSRDYSPYEQYF	TGTGCCAGCAGTCGAGACTATTCGCCCTACGAGCAGTACTTC	TRBV16	NA	TRBJ2-7	NA
CAWSPTGRGQPQHF	TGTGCCTGGAGTCCGACAGGGAGAGGGCAGCCCCAGCATTTT	TRBV30	TRBD1	TRBJ1-5	NA
CASSPYRGRGELFF	TGTGCCAGCAGTCCTTACAGGGGGCGCGGGGAGCTGTTTTTT	TRBV28	TRBD1	TRBJ2-2	NA
CASSVLAGAQETQYF	TGTGCCAGCAGCGTACTAGCGGGAGCCCAAGAGACCCAGTACTTC	TRBV9	TRBD2	TRBJ2-5	NA
CASSPRQENTEAFF	TGTGCCAGTAGTCCACGACAGGAGAACACTGAAGCTTTCTTT	TRBV19	NA	TRBJ1-1	NA
CACAGTRDHEQYF	TGTGCCTGTGCCGGGACTAGGGACCACGAGCAGTACTTC	TRBV30	TRBD2	TRBJ2-7	NA
CASSLRRGRETQYF	TGTGCCAGCAGCCTCCGGCGGGGGCGAGAGACGCAGTATTTT	TRBV7-2	NA	TRBJ2-3	NA
CAEIVPGQELTEQYF	TGCGCTGAAATAGTTCCGGGACAGGAATTGACCGAGCAGTACTTC	TRBV23-1	TRBD1	TRBJ2-7	NA